These 25 T cell receptor beta chains originate from one sample sequenced in a study of GPR56 and killer-like receptors on CD4 memory cells. FACS enrichment separated five CD4+ populations based on killer cell lectin-like receptor and GPR56 expression. Reanalyzing the reads, TCRdb keeps one entry per CDR3 protein, without DNA. This listing includes more than 3,000 distinct CDR3 sequences. Sequencing input: memory CD4+ T cells from blood. These receptors were collected from a human donor in good health.

V gene TRBV3-1 combines with J gene TRBJ2-4; there is no DNA to check the TCRdb D call of TRBD2. CDR3 length equals 17 residues. Germline V lookup: CDR1 LGHDT, CDR2 YNNKEL (reference sequence). CDR3 in amino acids: CASSQRLAGLAKNIQYF.

The gene calls are TRBV20-1 and TRBJ2-5; TCRdb designates TRBD1, a call that cannot be tested without DNA. Germline CDR1 is DFQATT and CDR2 is SNEGSKA (reference sequence). The CDR3 runs to 14 residues. The CDR3 sequence is CSARAGRGQETQYF.

This clonotype shows up as medium-sized by frequency. The chain carries TRBV7-2 and TRBJ1-2; there is no DNA to check the TCRdb D call of TRBD1. Germline CDR1 SGHTA, CDR2 FQGNSA. There are 13 residues in the CDR3. Here the CDR3 reads CASSLGVGVGYTF.

The chain joins TRBV7-2 to TRBJ1-1. Germline values: CDR1 SGHTA, CDR2 FQGNSA. The CDR3 covers 16 residues. CDR3 in amino acids: CASSYIAGTLNTEAFF.

The V gene is TRBV5-4, the J gene TRBJ1-3. The germline V gene has CDR1 SGHNT and CDR2 YYREEE (reference sequence). The CDR3 is 15 amino acids. The CDR3: CASSLDRDSGNTIYF.

The chain recombines TRBV14 with TRBJ2-5; the TCRdb D gene call, TRBD1, has no DNA to confirm it. Germline V lookup: CDR1 SGHDN, CDR2 FVKESK. The CDR3 sequence is 16 residues long. CDR3 sequence: CASSQDAGRYQETQYF. Complete variable domain (other parts from reference TRBV14 and TRBJ2-5): EAGVTQFPSHSVIEKGQTVTLRCDPISGHDNLYWYRRVMGKEIKFLLHFVKESKQDESGMPNNRFLAERTGGTYSTLKVQPAELEDSGVYFCASSQDAGRYQETQYFGPGTRLLVL.

This rearrangement joins TRBV6-1 to TRBJ2-1; there is no DNA to check the TCRdb D call of TRBD2. Germline V gives CDR1 MNHNS, CDR2 SASEGT. This CDR3 spans 16 amino acids. The chain's CDR3 is CASSWLAGAIFNEQFF.

The V gene is TRBV20-1, the J gene TRBJ1-2; TCRdb outputs TRBD1, but without DNA this stays unchecked. CDR3 size: 17 residues. Germline V gene sequence: CDR1 DFQATT, CDR2 SNEGSKA (reference sequence). Here the CDR3 reads CSASTGSSRASTYGYTF.

V usage is TRBV6-1 and J usage is TRBJ2-2; TCRdb's D gene call, TRBD2, goes unchecked for lack of DNA. The CDR3 is 15 amino acids. Looked up from germline, CDR1 is MNHNS and CDR2 is SASEGT. The CDR3 sequence: CASRDSPIPRGELFF.

This clonotype ranks as medium-sized in terms of frequency. The gene calls are TRBV27 and TRBJ2-2; TCRdb reports TRBD1, a call that lacks DNA to check it against. The CDR3 runs 17 residues. The germline CDR1 and CDR2 sequences are MNHEY and SMNVEV (reference sequence). CDR3: CASSLRVAGAGTGELFF.

This clonotype is classed as large (0.1 to 1%) by frequency. The chain has TRBV19 and TRBJ1-6. CDR1 and CDR2 (germline): LNHDA, SQIVND (reference sequence). CDR3 length: 16 residues. CDR3: CASSFEGSSYNSPLHF.

The rearrangement uses TRBV2 and TRBJ2-2; without DNA, the TCRdb call of TRBD1 cannot be checked. Germline V gene sequence: CDR1 SNHLY, CDR2 FYNNEI. This CDR3 spans 15 amino acids. The CDR3: CASTLDAADTGELFF. Together with reference TRBV2 and TRBJ2-2, the CDR3 gives the full variable domain: EPEVTQTPSHQVTQMGQEVILRCVPISNHLYFYWYRQILGQKVEFLVSFYNNEISEKSEIFDDQFSVERPDGSNFTLKIRSTKLEDSAMYFCASTLDAADTGELFFGEGSRLTVL.

In terms of frequency, this clonotype is medium-sized. This chain links TRBV5-6 with TRBJ2-3. This CDR3 has 13 amino acids. From germline, CDR1 is SGHDT and CDR2 YYEEEE. CDR3 region: CASSLIATDTQYF.

This clonotype is labeled medium-sized based on frequency. CDR3 amino acids: CASSFRTSYEQFF. The chain joins TRBV5-4 to TRBJ2-1; TCRdb indicates TRBD2, and absent DNA this call remains unverified. Germline V gene lookup returns CDR1 SGHNT and CDR2 YYREEE (reference sequence). This CDR3 has 13 residues.

The chain couples TRBV12-3 or TRBV12-4 to TRBJ1-1; TCRdb reports TRBD1, a call that lacks DNA to check it against. The CDR3 loop spans 16 amino acids. The CDR3 here is CASSSGQGARVTEAFF.

This chain connects TRBV6-5 to TRBJ2-7; TCRdb reports TRBD1, a call that lacks DNA to check it against. From germline, CDR1 is MNHEY and CDR2 SVGAGI. This CDR3 has 16 residues. This CDR3 reads CASSPTPGQGAYEQYF.

This clonotype ranks as medium-sized in terms of frequency. The CDR3 region is CASSLGQLASPRTDTQYF. J is TRBJ2-3 and V is TRBV13; TCRdb indicates TRBD2, and absent DNA this call remains unverified. CDR1 PRHDT and CDR2 FYEKMQ come from the germline V gene (reference sequence). The CDR3 has 18 residues.

In terms of frequency, this clonotype is medium-sized. The chain is built from TRBV6-5 and TRBJ2-3; lacking DNA, the TRBD2 call made by TCRdb goes unchecked. Germline V gene lookup returns CDR1 MNHEY and CDR2 SVGAGI. This CDR3 region has 14 residues. The chain's CDR3 is CASSSSGGTDTQYF.

The chain employs TRBV7-9 and TRBJ1-4; TCRdb indicates TRBD1, and absent DNA this call remains unverified. The CDR3 is 13 amino acids. Germline CDR1 is SEHNR and CDR2 is FQNEAQ (reference sequence). CDR3 loop: CASSGTGIEKLFF.

V usage is TRBV30 and J usage is TRBJ2-7; the TCRdb call, TRBD1, lacks DNA for checking. This CDR3 has 12 amino acids. Germline V lookup: CDR1 GTSNPN, CDR2 SVGIG (reference sequence). The CDR3 loop reads CAWSSRQAEQYF. The complete variable domain, with remaining parts taken from reference TRBV30 and TRBJ2-7, reads SQTIHQWPATLVQPVGSPLSLECTVEGTSNPNLYWYRQAAGRGLQLLFYSVGIGQISSEVPQNLSASRPQDRQFILSSKKLLLSDSGFYLCAWSSRQAEQYFGPGTRLTVT.

V gene TRBV13 combines with J gene TRBJ2-7; as DNA is missing, the TRBD1 call by TCRdb cannot be tested. The germline V gene encodes CDR1 PRHDT and CDR2 FYEKMQ (reference sequence). This CDR3 comprises 15 residues. The CDR3: CASSPTGILTYEQYF.

Considering frequency, this clonotype is medium-sized. The chain carries TRBV7-9 and TRBJ2-1. CDR3 length: 12 residues. CDR1 is SEHNR and CDR2 is FQNEAQ in the germline V gene (reference sequence). The CDR3: CASSLTDNEQFF. The variable domain in full, completed from reference TRBV7-9 and TRBJ2-1, reads DTGVSQNPRHKITKRGQNVTFRCDPISEHNRLYWYRQTLGQGPEFLTYFQNEAQLEKSRLLSDRFSAERPKGSFSTLEIQRTEQGDSAMYLCASSLTDNEQFFGPGTRLTVL.

The chain uses TRBV7-2 and TRBJ2-3; TCRdb returns TRBD2, unconfirmable since there is no DNA. This CDR3 is built from 14 residues. Germline V CDR1 and CDR2: SGHTA, FQGNSA. The CDR3 loop is CASSSSGGALTQYF. Filled out from reference TRBV7-2 and TRBJ2-3, the complete variable domain reads GAGVSQSPSNKVTEKGKDVELRCDPISGHTALYWYRQSLGQGLEFLIYFQGNSAPDKSGLPSDRFSAERTGGSVSTLTIQRTQQEDSAVYLCASSSSGGALTQYFGPGTRLTVL.

CDR3 in amino acids: CASSLDRGNAMNTEAFF. The genes are TRBV12-3 or TRBV12-4 and TRBJ1-1; TCRdb calls TRBD1, which cannot be checked without DNA. CDR3 length equals 17 residues.

The chain has TRBV5-1 and TRBJ1-1. Germline CDR1 and CDR2: SGHRS and YFSETQ. This CDR3 has 13 amino acids. The CDR3 loop reads CASRGSRNTEAFF.